The sequence of this T cell receptor beta chain was determined in a study of T cell responses to AZD1222 COVID-19 vaccine. Whole-study findings and limits: Most donors were white British, females outnumbered males, and clonal diversity was possibly underestimated. Compared with day 0, the breadth and depth of the Spike-specific TCR repertoire rose significantly after two doses of AZD1222. Sampling captured repertoires only after the peak T cell response.

With respect to this clone: Its antigen is unidentified.

Here immunoSEQ multiplex PCR was the method, and the copy in TCRdb shows in-frame clones only, minus some. The table has 130,000 to 150,000 clones, about nine tenths seen once. The sample in question was peripheral blood, obtained on day 0 of AZD1222 vaccination. The source of this sequence is an adult in good health.

In nucleotides, the CDR3 is TGTGCCAGCAGCTCCCCGGGTCAAGAGTACGAGCAGTACTTC. Translated: CASSSPGQEYEQYF. V gene TRBV5-4 combines with J gene TRBJ2-7, with D hard to call. Germline V gene sequence: CDR1 SGHNT, CDR2 YYREEE (reference sequence). V shed 3 bases and J shed 4 bases, with 14 bases lying between them. The CDR3 length is 14 residues. Variable domain in full (rest from reference TRBV5-4 and TRBJ2-7): ETGVTQSPTHLIKTRGQQVTLRCSSQSGHNTVSWYQQALGQGPQFIFQYYREEENGRGNFPPRFSGLQFPNYSSELNVNALELDDSALYLCASSSPGQEYEQYFGPGTRLTVT.